This passage covers 14 T cell receptor beta chains from one sample sequenced in a study of blood T cell repertoires in COVID-19. Libraries were prepared by immunoSEQ multiplex PCR; TCRdb keeps only in-frame clonotypes and omits some of them. Of roughly 240,000 clones in the sample, around 86% were seen once. Material for sequencing was peripheral blood. The receptor set was obtained from a woman under 40 who had recovered from COVID-19.

The chain carries TRBV10-3 and TRBJ1-4, with 7 bases fitting TRBD1. V lost 6 bases and J lost 8; bases outside the gene matches: 9. The germline CDR1 and CDR2 sequences are ENHRY and SYGVKD. The CDR3 consists of 14 residues. The CDR3 bases are TGTGCCATCAGGGAGCAGGGGGATTACGAAAAACTGTTTTTT. Amino acids: CAIREQGDYEKLFF.

The V gene is TRBV6-1, the J gene TRBJ1-5; TRBD1 agrees at 8 bases. CDR1 MNHNS and CDR2 SASEGT come from the germline V gene. J was trimmed by 9 bases and V by 0 bases; bases with no gene match: 4. The CDR3 totals 14 residues. CDR3 in DNA: TGTGCCAGCAGTGAAGCGCAGGGGGCCGGGCCCCAGCATTTT. Amino acid sequence: CASSEAQGAGPQHF.

This clone showed up just a few times. V usage is TRBV7-2 and J usage is TRBJ2-1; TRBD2 aligns across 9 bases. The CDR3 sequence is 15 residues long. Trimming cost V 5 bases and J 8 bases; bases outside gene matches: 10. In germline, CDR1 is SGHTA, CDR2 FQGNSA. CDR3 loop: CASSTSGTSFYEQFF. CDR3 coding DNA: TGTGCCAGCAGCACCTCCGGGACTAGCTTCTATGAGCAGTTCTTC.

J is TRBJ2-1 and V is TRBV5-5; 7 bases agree with TRBD1. Trimming removed 1 base from V and 2 bases from J; junction bases left unmatched: 6. The CDR3 consists of 16 residues. CDR1 and CDR2 from the germline V gene are SGHKS and YYEKEE (reference sequence). CDR3 nucleotides: TGTGCCAGCAGCTTGTTGAGTGGGACAGCCTACAATGAGCAGTTCTTC. It yields the protein CASSLLSGTAYNEQFF.

As for this clone: Other DNA sequences from this sample encode an identical CDR3 as well. This chain uses TRBV6-5 with TRBJ2-5; D is perhaps TRBD1 (6 bases). The CDR3 has 14 residues. The germline V and J ends were trimmed by 0 bases and 1 base, with 6 bases remaining between them. Germline CDR1 MNHEY, CDR2 SVGAGI. The CDR3 is CASSYSGGQETQYF. The CDR3 bases are TGTGCCAGCAGTTACTCAGGGGGCCAAGAGACCCAGTACTTC.

The DNA of the CDR3 is TGCGCCAGCAGCTTGAAACTAGCGGGGTCAGATACGCAGTATTTT. This codes for CASSLKLAGSDTQYF. The rearrangement joins TRBV5-1 to TRBJ2-3; 10 nucleotides align to TRBD2. This CDR3 is built from 15 residues. V lost 1 base to trimming and J lost 4 bases; unmatched junction nucleotides: 3. Germline values: CDR1 SGHRS, CDR2 YFSETQ.

This sequence joins TRBV15 and TRBJ2-3; D unresolved. Per germline, CDR1 LNHNV and CDR2 YYDKDF (reference sequence). The CDR3 spans 13 residues. Deletions cut 4 bases from V and 0 bases from J, with 5 bases between. CDR3 amino acids: CATSIGSTDTQYF. The CDR3 coding sequence is TGTGCCACCAGCATCGGTAGCACAGATACGCAGTATTTT. The full variable domain, with the rest looked up from reference TRBV15 and TRBJ2-3, is DAMVIQNPRYQVTQFGKPVTLSCSQTLNHNVMYWYQQKSSQAPKLLFHYYDKDFNNEADTPDNFQSRRPNTSFCFLDIRSPGLGDTAMYLCATSIGSTDTQYFGPGTRLTVL.

The V gene is TRBV3-1 (or the pseudogene TRBV3-2), the J gene TRBJ1-3, with D possibly matching TRBD1 (5 bases). CDR1 LGHDT and CDR2 YNNKEL come from the germline V gene (reference sequence). There are 14 residues in the CDR3. V was cut by 1 base and J by 4 bases, with 8 bases left in between. CDR3 DNA: TGTGCCAGCAGCCAAGGAAGGGGAGGAAACACCATATATTTT. This sequence encodes CASSQGRGGNTIYF.

V is TRBV24-1 and J is TRBJ2-1; 10 bases are a match to TRBD1. Losses at the gene ends were 9 bases for V and 5 bases for J; bases not matched to a gene: 6. The CDR3 has 14 amino acids. Germline values: CDR1 KGHDR, CDR2 SFDVKD. In DNA form, the CDR3 reads TGTGCCACCTCCGGGACAGGGGACAACAATGAGCAGTTCTTC. Its translation: CATSGTGDNNEQFF.

The rearrangement joins TRBV10-2 to TRBJ2-3, with 8 bases fitting TRBD1. Germline CDR1 and CDR2: WSHSY and SAAADI. This CDR3 has 14 amino acids. The trim removed 6 bases at V and 4 bases at J, leaving 6 bases unmatched. DNA of the CDR3: TGCGCCAGCAGCGCGACAGGGGTGGCAGATACGCAGTATTTT. The encoded protein is CASSATGVADTQYF.

V is TRBV4-2 and J is TRBJ1-2; D gene unclear. The CDR3 extends over 14 amino acids. Between the trimmed V and J ends, which lost 0 bases and 2 bases, there was a span of 7 bases. The germline CDR1 and CDR2 sequences are LGHNA and YNFKEQ. CDR3 in DNA: TGTGCCAGCAGCCAAGATCTAACCAACTATGGCTACACCTTC. Amino acids: CASSQDLTNYGYTF.

The gene calls are TRBV5-1 and TRBJ1-4; 7 bases match TRBD1. The CDR3 runs 17 residues. J gave up 0 bases and V 4 bases, and 9 bases lay outside the gene matches. The germline V gene encodes CDR1 SGHRS and CDR2 YFSETQ. This CDR3 reads CASSARTGIATNEKLFF. The CDR3 DNA follows: TGCGCCAGCAGCGCCCGGACAGGCATTGCAACTAATGAAAAACTGTTTTTT.

This clone appeared a few times. V usage is TRBV3-1 (or the pseudogene TRBV3-2) and J usage is TRBJ1-1; D is perhaps TRBD1 (6 bases). Trimming removed 4 bases at V and 1 base at J, with 19 bases between. CDR1 LGHDT and CDR2 YNNKEL come from the germline V gene (reference sequence). There are 17 residues in the CDR3. CDR3 loop: CASSRGLRAKWNTEAFF. The CDR3 DNA reads TGTGCCAGCAGCCGGGGGCTGCGGGCTAAATGGAACACTGAAGCTTTCTTT.

The V gene is TRBV9, the J gene TRBJ2-1; D might be TRBD2 (5 bases). CDR1 is SGDLS and CDR2 is YYNGEE in the germline V gene. The CDR3 loop spans 15 amino acids. Trimming cost V 4 bases and J 3 bases, with 14 bases left between them. The DNA of the CDR3 is TGTGCCAGCAGCTCCGAGGGTGGAGACTACAATGAGCAGTTCTTC. Amino acids: CASSSEGGDYNEQFF.